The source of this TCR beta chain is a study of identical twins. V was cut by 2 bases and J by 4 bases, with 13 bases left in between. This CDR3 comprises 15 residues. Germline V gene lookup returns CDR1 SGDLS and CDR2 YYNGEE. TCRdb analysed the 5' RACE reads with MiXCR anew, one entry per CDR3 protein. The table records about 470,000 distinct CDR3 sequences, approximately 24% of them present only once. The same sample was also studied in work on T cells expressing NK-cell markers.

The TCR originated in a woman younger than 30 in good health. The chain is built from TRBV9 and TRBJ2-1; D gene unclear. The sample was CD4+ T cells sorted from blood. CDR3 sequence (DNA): TGTGCCAGCAGCGTCCTAATAGGCTATTACAATGAGCAGTTCTTC. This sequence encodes CASSVLIGYYNEQFF.